One sample yielded the 2 T cell receptor beta chains listed below, sequenced in a study of cytomegalovirus exposure and HLA in healthy donors. Using immunoSEQ multiplex PCR, the repertoire was profiled, and TCRdb retains in-frame clones only, with some absent. This sample has 110,000 or so clones; more than 70% occur once, and the top ten carry about 2.1%. What was sequenced was PBMCs. The receptor source for this set is a woman aged 18-29 years in good health and CMV-seronegative.

The V call is TRBV19, the J call TRBJ2-7; the D gene is possibly TRBD1 (5 bases). V gave up 0 bases and J gave up 3 bases, with 12 bases separating them. The germline V gene has CDR1 LNHDA and CDR2 SQIVND (reference sequence). The CDR3 is 15 residues long. The CDR3 is CASSIDLGVNYEQYF. CDR3 nucleotide sequence: TGTGCCAGTAGTATAGATCTAGGGGTCAACTACGAGCAGTACTTC.

This chain joins TRBV30 and TRBJ1-1, with a tentative D call TRBD1 (5 bases). The germline gives CDR1 GTSNPN, CDR2 SVGIG (reference sequence). With 0 bases removed from V and 11 bases from J, the gap between germline ends came to 10 bases. This CDR3 spans 11 amino acids. The CDR3 DNA reads as TGTGCCTGGAGTGTACTCAGGGCGGCTTTCTTT. Translated: CAWSVLRAAFF.